This record concerns one TCR beta chain sequence. The antigen is not known. The data originate from a study of shared clonotypes between healthy human individuals. Across several immunoSEQ plates, the genomic DNA of each subset was split evenly. TCRdb's copy holds only in-frame clones and misses some; the assay was immunoSEQ multiplex PCR. The repertoire has millions of clones, about 95% of them found once; the top ten carry roughly 1%. Study-wide results and limits: Researchers found naive subsets generally carried larger estimated richness than memory subsets. It was the few donors that limited the genetic and exposure-history diversity represented. Relative to their counterparts shared across all four donors, non-shared clonotypes exhibited diminished generation probabilities.

Positive CCR7 selection of CD45RO-negative cells yielded the naive CD8 cells, and terminally differentiated effector memory CD45RA+ cells were excluded. CDR3 length equals 18 residues. The V gene's germline CDR1 is WSHSY and CDR2 SAAADI. V lost 0 bases, J lost 10 bases, and 25 bases lay in between. This sequence was found in a man in his late teens or twenties in good health. The source material was naive CD8+ T cells sorted from blood. The V gene is TRBV10-2, the J gene TRBJ2-1; D possibly corresponds to TRBD2 (7 bases). The CDR3 sequence: CASSESLRVAGPRGEQFF. CDR3 nucleotides: TGCGCCAGCAGTGAGTCCTTAAGGGTAGCGGGCCCTAGGGGGGAGCAGTTCTTC.